The 27 T cell receptor beta chains listed next were all sequenced from one sample in a study of T cell clones after liver transplantation (dated by TCRdb to the late 2010s). The library was obtained by the immunoSEQ multiplex PCR assay. TCRdb stores this immuneACCESS table with in-frame sequences only. Part of the clones is absent; in the studies checked, under half of the shortfall reflects unresolved V genes, and no reason is known for the rest. The sample table records roughly 20,000 clones; over 75% of these occur just once. The top ten clonotypes cover approximately 13% of the sample. The time point label for this specimen denotes: pre-transplant. Source: CD8+ T cells from blood, taken before liver transplant. These receptor sequences come from a human donor who received a liver transplant.

This sequence joins TRBV28 and TRBJ1-4; 11 bases align to TRBD1. The CDR3 spans 16 residues. The V gene's germline CDR1 is MDHEN and CDR2 SYDVKM. V lost 3 bases, J lost 3 bases, and 3 bases stayed unmatched. The CDR3 loop reads CASSFWTGGSNEKLFF. CDR3 in DNA: TGTGCCAGCAGTTTCTGGACAGGGGGCTCTAATGAAAAACTGTTTTTT.

This clone was seen only once. The rearrangement joins TRBV7-3 to TRBJ2-1, with D maybe TRBD2 (6 bases). The CDR3 length is 13 residues. CDR1 and CDR2 from the germline V gene are SGHTA and FQGTGA. V was cut by 2 bases and J by 13 bases, with 15 bases left in between. Written as DNA, the CDR3 is TGTGCCAGCAGCTTAGATAGCGGTACGTTCCAGTTCTTC. This sequence encodes CASSLDSGTFQFF.

In this sample, this clone turned up once. This chain joins TRBV27 and TRBJ1-5; unclear D gene. V lost 0 bases and J 5 bases, leaving 5 bases between the germline ends. CDR3 length equals 13 residues. Germline assignment: CDR1 MNHEY and CDR2 SMNVEV (reference sequence). This chain's CDR3 is CASSLSGYQPQHF. In DNA, the CDR3 is TGTGCCAGCAGTTTATCGGGTTATCAGCCCCAGCATTTT.

This clone has a handful of counts. The chain joins TRBV7-9 to TRBJ2-7, with D perhaps matching TRBD2 (5 bases). Germline CDR1 reads SEHNR; CDR2 reads FQNEAQ (reference sequence). V lost 1 base and J lost 3, with 7 bases in between. The CDR3 consists of 13 residues. The CDR3 nucleotides read TGTGCCAGCAGCTTAGTTGGACTCTACGAGCAGTACTTC. Translated, it gives CASSLVGLYEQYF.

The V call is TRBV29-1, the J call TRBJ2-3; D unclear. Germline V gives CDR1 SQVTM, CDR2 ANQGSEA. V was clipped by 2 bases and J by 0 bases, with 9 bases between them. There are 14 residues in the CDR3. CDR3 amino acids: CSVELDPSTDTQYF. The CDR3 DNA reads as TGCAGCGTTGAACTGGACCCTAGCACAGATACGCAGTATTTT.

The chain joins TRBV7-6 to TRBJ2-7; 7 nucleotides agree with TRBD1. Per the germline V gene, CDR1 is SGHVS and CDR2 is FNYEAQ. V lost 1 base to trimming and J lost 3 bases; unmatched junction nucleotides: 3. CDR3 size: 14 residues. CDR3 sequence reads: CASSLGTGSYEQYF. The CDR3 nucleotides are TGTGCCAGCAGCTTAGGGACAGGCAGCTACGAGCAGTACTTC.

J is TRBJ2-1 and V is TRBV9; D possibly corresponds to TRBD2 (6 bases). Deletions cut 4 bases from V and 4 bases from J, with 12 bases between. The germline gives CDR1 SGDLS, CDR2 YYNGEE. The CDR3 runs to 14 residues. CDR3 residues: CASSPGTLYNEQFF. The CDR3 region has the DNA TGTGCCAGCAGCCCCGGGACTCTTTACAATGAGCAGTTCTTC.

V gene TRBV11-2 combines with J gene TRBJ1-1, with D possibly being TRBD1 (6 bases). Trimming cost V 0 bases and J 1 base, with 21 bases left between them. The germline V gene has CDR1 SGHAT and CDR2 FQNNGV. This CDR3 region has 19 residues. CDR3: CASSLDQVRGSARNTEAFF. CDR3 DNA sequence: TGTGCCAGCAGCTTAGATCAGGTCAGGGGATCGGCGAGGAACACTGAAGCTTTCTTT.

The DNA of the CDR3 is TGTGCCAGCAGTTATTACACTCCGACAGACTACGAGCAGTACTTC. Its translation is CASSYYTPTDYEQYF. The chain employs TRBV6-6 and TRBJ2-7; TRBD1 might be the D (5 bases). This CDR3 comprises 15 residues. Germline loops: CDR1 MNHNY, CDR2 SVGAGI (reference sequence). Trimming removed 3 bases from V and 3 bases from J, with 15 bases in between.

The genes are TRBV5-4 and TRBJ1-2, with D possibly matching TRBD1 (5 bases). Germline CDR1 is SGHNT and CDR2 is YYREEE (reference sequence). The CDR3 sequence is 15 residues long. V lost 0 bases to trimming and J lost 0 bases, with 9 bases between them. The CDR3 nucleotides read TGTGCCAGCAGCTTGGAAACAGGAGCTAACTATGGCTACACCTTC. Amino acid sequence: CASSLETGANYGYTF. The full variable domain, rest sourced from reference TRBV5-4 and TRBJ1-2, is ETGVTQSPTHLIKTRGQQVTLRCSSQSGHNTVSWYQQALGQGPQFIFQYYREEENGRGNFPPRFSGLQFPNYSSELNVNALELDDSALYLCASSLETGANYGYTFGSGTRLTVV.

The chain recombines TRBV11-3 with TRBJ2-2, with D unresolved. Germline CDR1 is SGHNT and CDR2 is YENEEA. This CDR3 has 14 amino acids. The V end was cut by 6 bases, the J end by 3 bases, with 11 bases between. This CDR3 is CASSRIPYTGELFF. CDR3 bases: TGTGCCAGCAGTCGAATTCCCTACACCGGGGAGCTGTTTTTT.

This clone has just one count. J is TRBJ2-7 and V is TRBV7-6; D not certain. Between the trimmed V and J ends, which lost 1 base and 5 bases, there was a span of 12 bases. This CDR3 has 14 residues. Germline values: CDR1 SGHVS, CDR2 FNYEAQ. The CDR3 here is CASSLGVFSNEQYF. For the CDR3, the DNA is TGTGCCAGCAGCTTAGGGGTCTTTTCCAACGAGCAGTACTTC.

The gene calls are TRBV19 and TRBJ1-2; D is ambiguous. The CDR3 is 11 residues long. The V end was cut by 11 bases, the J end by 2 bases, with 9 bases between. CDR1 and CDR2 from the germline V gene are LNHDA and SQIVND (reference sequence). The CDR3 nucleotides read TGTGCCGCCGGGGTAAACTATGGCTACACCTTC. This gives the protein CAAGVNYGYTF.

CDR3 sequence reads: CASSEPTSGRLGGNEQFF. In DNA form, the CDR3 reads TGTGCCAGCTCAGAACCTACTAGCGGGAGGCTCGGTGGGAATGAGCAGTTCTTC. The V call is TRBV28, the J call TRBJ2-1; TRBD2 agrees at 12 bases. From germline, CDR1 is MDHEN and CDR2 SYDVKM. This CDR3 region has 18 residues. V lost 8 bases and J lost 7; bases outside the gene matches: 18. Variable domain in full (rest from reference TRBV28 and TRBJ2-1): DVKVTQSSRYLVKRTGEKVFLECVQDMDHENMFWYRQDPGLGLRLIYFSYDVKMKEKGDIPEGYSVSREKKERFSLILESASTNQTSMYLCASSEPTSGRLGGNEQFFGPGTRLTVL.

The chain couples TRBV7-7 to TRBJ1-1, with D unresolved. Trimming pared 5 bases from V and 1 base from J, leaving 8 bases between. Germline loops: CDR1 SSHAT, CDR2 FNYEAQ (reference sequence). The length of the CDR3 is 13 residues. CDR3 in amino acids: CASSPIWNTEAFF. The CDR3 nucleotides are TGTGCCAGCAGCCCGATATGGAACACTGAAGCTTTCTTT.

Within the sample, this clone is medium-sized. V is TRBV2 and J is TRBJ2-3; the match to TRBD2 covers 14 bases. The trim removed 7 bases at V and 6 bases at J, leaving 9 bases unmatched. The CDR3 runs to 16 residues. Per the germline V gene, CDR1 is SNHLY and CDR2 is FYNNEI. This chain's CDR3 is CASNRGTSGSGDTQYF. CDR3 coding DNA: TGTGCCAGCAACCGCGGGACTAGCGGGAGTGGTGATACGCAGTATTTT.

This chain connects TRBV6-5 to TRBJ1-1; D is unresolved. V shed 6 bases and J shed 6 bases, with 5 bases lying between them. Germline V gene data show CDR1 as MNHEY and CDR2 as SVGAGI. CDR3 length: 10 residues. CDR3 in amino acids: CASRGPEAFF. CDR3 nucleotides: TGTGCCAGCAGGGGCCCTGAAGCTTTCTTT.

V gene TRBV7-6 combines with J gene TRBJ2-7; TRBD1 agrees at 9 bases. Germline V CDR1 and CDR2: SGHVS, FNYEAQ. After removal of 6 bases from V and 7 bases from J, the junction contained 4 bases not matched to a gene. The CDR3 is made up of 12 amino acids. CDR3 nucleotides: TGTGCCAGCAGTCGGACAGGGGCTGAGCAGTACTTC. Protein: CASSRTGAEQYF.

The rearrangement joins TRBV2 to TRBJ2-7, with TRBD2 as a possible D gene (5 bases). Per the germline V gene, CDR1 is SNHLY and CDR2 is FYNNEI. V was pared by 7 bases and J by 2 bases, with 9 bases between. CDR3 length: 12 residues. The CDR3 spells CASIEGAYEQYF. The CDR3 DNA reads TGTGCCAGCATAGAGGGCGCCTACGAGCAGTACTTC.

The chain is built from TRBV19 and TRBJ1-1; D is perhaps TRBD1 (5 bases). Germline assignment: CDR1 LNHDA and CDR2 SQIVND (reference sequence). This CDR3 contains 14 residues. The V and J ends lost 8 bases and 4 bases respectively, with 17 bases between them. In DNA form, the CDR3 reads TGTGCCAGTCGGTCCAGGGAGACGAGCACTGAAGCTTTCTTT. Amino acids: CASRSRETSTEAFF.

The rearrangement links TRBV2 to TRBJ1-1, with D perhaps matching TRBD1 (6 bases). V lost 4 bases, J lost 5 bases, and 11 bases lay in between. The CDR3 covers 13 residues. The V gene's germline CDR1 is SNHLY and CDR2 FYNNEI. CDR3 nucleotides: TGTGCCAGCAGTGTAGGGGGAGGGACTGAAGCTTTCTTT. Its protein product is CASSVGGGTEAFF.

Here the CDR3 DNA reads TGTGCCAGCTCACCAGTAGCCACTGAAGCTTTCTTT. Protein sequence: CASSPVATEAFF. V is TRBV18 and J is TRBJ1-1, with D unclear. Germline V gene data show CDR1 as KGHSH and CDR2 as LQKENI. The ends were cut back, 2 bases at V and 4 bases at J, with 5 bases in the middle. This CDR3 region has 12 residues.

V gene TRBV9 combines with J gene TRBJ2-7; a weak D match, TRBD2 (6 bases). Per germline, CDR1 SGDLS and CDR2 YYNGEE. The CDR3 consists of 13 residues. The V end was cut by 0 bases, the J end by 5 bases, with 9 bases between. The CDR3 DNA follows: TGTGCCAGCAGCGTAGTGGCTAGCGACGAGCAGTACTTC. It encodes CASSVVASDEQYF.

The rearrangement joins TRBV19 to TRBJ1-1; weak D call: TRBD1 (6 bases). The V end lost 5 bases, the J end lost 1 base, and 11 bases lay between the germline ends. The CDR3 has 14 residues. Germline CDR1 reads LNHDA; CDR2 reads SQIVND (reference sequence). This CDR3 is CASSWGTPNTEAFF. CDR3 coding DNA: TGTGCCAGTAGTTGGGGGACACCGAACACTGAAGCTTTCTTT.

This chain uses TRBV18 with TRBJ1-3; D is undetermined. Trimming removed 3 bases at V and 3 bases at J, with 9 bases between. The CDR3 loop spans 14 amino acids. Germline loops: CDR1 KGHSH, CDR2 LQKENI. The CDR3 loop is CASSPPPHGNTIYF. As DNA, the CDR3 is TGTGCCAGCTCACCCCCTCCCCATGGAAACACCATATATTTT.

The sample holds one count of this clone. This chain uses TRBV27 with TRBJ2-3; the D is unclear. This CDR3 spans 15 amino acids. Deletions cut 4 bases from V and 0 bases from J, with 11 bases between. Germline CDR1 reads MNHEY; CDR2 reads SMNVEV (reference sequence). The CDR3 DNA reads as TGTGCCAGCAGTTCCCTCCTCGGGAGCACAGATACGCAGTATTTT. Residues: CASSSLLGSTDTQYF.

The chain is built from TRBV28 and TRBJ2-1, with TRBD1 identical over 10 bases. Germline-derived CDR1 and CDR2 are MDHEN and SYDVKM. This CDR3 is built from 15 residues. Trimming took 6 bases from V and 4 from J; bases not matched to a gene: 6. The CDR3 region has the DNA TGTGCCAGCAGGCAGACAGGGGGCCGATACAATGAGCAGTTCTTC. Amino acids: CASRQTGGRYNEQFF.